Shown below are 21 T cell receptor beta chains from a single sample sequenced in a study of technical replicates of blood from a handful of donors. Assay used: immunoSEQ multiplex PCR; TCRdb lists only in-frame clones, some missing. The table has about 83,000 clones, about 92% seen once. The specimen sequenced was T cells isolated from PBMCs. The receptor source for this set is a human donor in good health.

The V gene is TRBV28, the J gene TRBJ2-7; possibly TRBD2 for D (5 bases). CDR1 MDHEN and CDR2 SYDVKM come from the germline V gene. The V end was cut by 8 bases, the J end by 7 bases, with 30 bases between. There are 17 residues in the CDR3. The CDR3 bases are TGTGCCAGCCACCAGACTGGATCACCCAAAACAGAGGGTGAGCAGTACTTC. Its translation: CASHQTGSPKTEGEQYF.

This clone has only one observation. The rearrangement uses TRBV18 and TRBJ1-4, with D perhaps TRBD1 (6 bases). The length of the CDR3 is 16 residues. V lost 2 bases and J lost 5, with 15 bases in between. Germline V gene sequence: CDR1 KGHSH, CDR2 LQKENI. CDR3 protein: CASSPGGTQANEKLFF. The CDR3 region has the DNA TGTGCCAGCTCACCAGGTGGGACACAGGCGAATGAAAAACTGTTTTTT.

The chain combines TRBV6-5 with TRBJ2-3; D may be TRBD1 (5 bases). The germline CDR1 and CDR2 sequences are MNHEY and SVGAGI. This CDR3 contains 14 residues. V lost 0 bases, J lost 2 bases, and 6 bases lay in between. As DNA, the CDR3 is TGTGCCAGCAGTTACTCGACAGCCACAGATACGCAGTATTTT. The encoded protein is CASSYSTATDTQYF.

V and J are TRBV5-1 and TRBJ1-6, with 7 bases identical to TRBD1. This CDR3 contains 15 residues. Trimming at V came to 0 bases and at J to 9 bases, leaving 6 bases not matched to a gene. CDR1 SGHRS and CDR2 YFSETQ come from the germline V gene. CDR3 amino acids: CASSLEGTVLSPLHF. The CDR3 DNA follows: TGCGCCAGCAGCTTGGAAGGGACAGTACTTTCACCCCTCCACTTT.

The chain couples TRBV30 to TRBJ1-6; 7 bases line up with TRBD1. The CDR3 is made up of 17 amino acids. Germline V gene data show CDR1 as GTSNPN and CDR2 as SVGIG (reference sequence). J gave up 0 bases and V 2 bases, and 7 bases lay outside the gene matches. The CDR3 spells CAWSQPGDSSYNSPLHF. As DNA, the CDR3 is TGTGCCTGGAGTCAACCGGGGGACAGCTCCTATAATTCACCCCTCCACTTT.

This chain uses TRBV11-2 with TRBJ1-2; TRBD1 agrees at 8 bases. Germline trimming cut 5 bases from V and 8 bases from J; bases unmatched to any gene: 7. The germline V gene encodes CDR1 SGHAT and CDR2 FQNNGV. This CDR3 contains 13 residues. The DNA of the CDR3 is TGTGCCAGCAGCCCCCGGACAGGGCTAGGCTACACCTTC. Its translation: CASSPRTGLGYTF.

This clone was seen only a few times. The chain combines TRBV2 with TRBJ1-5; 9 bases match TRBD1. Unmatched junction bases numbered 2, after V lost 7 bases and J lost 4 bases. CDR1 and CDR2 (germline): SNHLY, FYNNEI. The CDR3 sequence is 13 residues long. CDR3 protein: CASKGQGNQPQHF. In DNA form, the CDR3 reads TGTGCCAGCAAGGGACAGGGTAATCAGCCCCAGCATTTT.

J is TRBJ2-7 and V is TRBV7-2; D gene uncertain. CDR3 length: 15 residues. Germline V gene sequence: CDR1 SGHTA, CDR2 FQGNSA. The V end lost 5 bases, the J end lost 1 base, and 15 bases lay between the germline ends. The DNA of the CDR3 is TGTGCCAGCAGCGGTACCGGGTATCCTTCCTACGAGCAGTACTTC. It specifies CASSGTGYPSYEQYF.

The chain carries TRBV6-5 and TRBJ1-2; TRBD1 is a possible D gene (5 bases). V was cut by 8 bases and J by 1 base, with 14 bases left in between. Germline loops: CDR1 MNHEY, CDR2 SVGAGI. The CDR3 loop spans 14 amino acids. This CDR3 is CASRRGINNYGYTF. The CDR3 DNA sequence: TGTGCCAGCCGACGGGGGATTAATAACTATGGCTACACCTTC.

The rearrangement joins TRBV5-1 to TRBJ1-1, with no clear D. Germline V gene sequence: CDR1 SGHRS, CDR2 YFSETQ. The length of the CDR3 is 13 residues. V dropped 2 bases and J dropped 1 base, with 6 bases sitting between them. The CDR3 DNA reads TGCGCCAGCAGCTTTACAGAGAACACTGAAGCTTTCTTT. The encoded protein is CASSFTENTEAFF. The complete variable domain, with remaining parts taken from reference TRBV5-1 and TRBJ1-1, reads KAGVTQTPRYLIKTRGQQVTLSCSPISGHRSVSWYQQTPGQGLQFLFEYFSETQRNKGNFPGRFSGRQFSNSRSEMNVSTLELGDSALYLCASSFTENTEAFFGQGTRLTVV.

Concerning this clone: The same CDR3 can be traced to other DNA sequences in this sample. The CDR3: CASSAYEQYF. CDR3 in DNA: TGTGCCAGCAGTGCGTACGAGCAGTACTTC. This chain connects TRBV28 to TRBJ2-7; no clear D gene. Germline lookup yields CDR1 MDHEN and CDR2 SYDVKM. This CDR3 contains 10 residues. V lost 5 bases and J lost 4, with 3 bases in between.

CDR3: CASSTGQNTEAFF. In DNA form, the CDR3 reads TGTGCCAGCAGCACGGGACAGAACACTGAAGCTTTCTTT. This sequence joins TRBV11-3 and TRBJ1-1; D may be TRBD1 (6 bases). This CDR3 comprises 13 residues. V shed 5 bases and J shed 1 base, with 8 bases lying between them. From germline, CDR1 is SGHNT and CDR2 YENEEA.

The V call is TRBV19, the J call TRBJ1-5; D ambiguous. The CDR3 has 12 amino acids. V was cut by 2 bases and J by 6 bases, with 5 bases left in between. The germline CDR1 and CDR2 sequences are LNHDA and SQIVND (reference sequence). CDR3 residues: CASSISGQPQHF. DNA of the CDR3: TGTGCCAGTAGTATAAGCGGTCAGCCCCAGCATTTT.

The chain recombines TRBV4-1 with TRBJ2-7, with 9 nucleotides matching TRBD1. The germline V gene has CDR1 MGHRA and CDR2 YSYEKL. The CDR3 is 13 amino acids. V shed 4 bases, J shed 3 bases, and the junction held 1 base outside the gene matches. CDR3 in DNA: TGCGCCAGCAGCCTGGGACAGGGCTACGAGCAGTACTTC. Translating gives CASSLGQGYEQYF.

V is TRBV6-6 and J is TRBJ1-1; D gene uncertain. The germline CDR1 and CDR2 sequences are MNHNY and SVGAGI (reference sequence). This CDR3 has 13 amino acids. Trimming removed 6 bases at V and 1 base at J, with 9 bases between. The CDR3 loop reads CASSPGSNTEAFF. In nucleotides, the CDR3 is TGTGCCAGCAGCCCCGGTTCGAACACTGAAGCTTTCTTT.

V usage is TRBV7-8 and J usage is TRBJ2-7; 10 nucleotides align to TRBD2. This CDR3 has 16 residues. Losses at the gene ends were 4 bases for V and 2 bases for J; bases not matched to a gene: 8. Per germline, CDR1 SGHVS and CDR2 FQNEAQ. CDR3 loop: CASSSLAGASTYEQYF. The CDR3 nucleotides are TGTGCCAGCAGCTCCCTAGCGGGGGCCAGTACCTACGAGCAGTACTTC.

The chain uses TRBV5-1 and TRBJ2-5; D may be TRBD1 (6 bases). The germline V gene has CDR1 SGHRS and CDR2 YFSETQ. This CDR3 has 14 amino acids. The ends were cut back, 2 bases at V and 2 bases at J, with 10 bases in the middle. For the CDR3, the DNA is TGCGCCAGCAGCTTCCCAAGGGGGCAAGAGACCCAGTACTTC. Residues: CASSFPRGQETQYF.

J is TRBJ1-2 and V is TRBV6-1, with 7 bases lining up with TRBD1. V trimming: 6 bases; J trimming: 4 bases; junction bases outside the gene matches: 5. CDR3 length: 13 residues. CDR1 is MNHNS, CDR2 SASEGT, per germline. This chain's CDR3 is CASRETGVYGYTF. For the CDR3, the DNA is TGTGCCAGCAGGGAAACAGGGGTCTATGGCTACACCTTC.

The chain couples TRBV6-5 to TRBJ2-3; TRBD2 agrees at 12 bases. Per germline, CDR1 MNHEY and CDR2 SVGAGI. V dropped 2 bases and J dropped 0; count of bases not matched to a gene: 0. The CDR3 is 16 residues long. CDR3 DNA sequence: TGTGCCAGCAGTTACCTAGCGGGAGGGAGCACAGATACGCAGTATTTT. Its protein product is CASSYLAGGSTDTQYF.

The chain employs TRBV7-9 and TRBJ2-2; no definite D call. The CDR3 has 13 residues. Germline CDR1 is SEHNR and CDR2 is FQNEAQ (reference sequence). Trimming pared 3 bases from V and 4 bases from J, leaving 6 bases between. Here the CDR3 DNA reads TGTGCCAGCAGCTTTATGAGCACCGGGGAGCTGTTTTTT. It yields the protein CASSFMSTGELFF.

This clone has only a few counts. The chain links TRBV5-6 to TRBJ1-1; D is possibly TRBD1 (5 bases). The CDR3 consists of 15 residues. Germline CDR1 reads SGHDT; CDR2 reads YYEEEE. Trimming stripped 5 bases from V and 1 base from J, with 15 bases between. In nucleotides, the CDR3 is TGTGCCAGCAGTTCTCTAGGGGATCCGAACACTGAAGCTTTCTTT. It specifies CASSSLGDPNTEAFF. Filled out from reference TRBV5-6 and TRBJ1-1, the complete variable domain reads DAGVTQSPTHLIKTRGQQVTLRCSPKSGHDTVSWYQQALGQGPQFIFQYYEEEERQRGNFPDRFSGHQFPNYSSELNVNALLLGDSALYLCASSSLGDPNTEAFFGQGTRLTVV.